These 9 T cell receptor beta chains came from one sample sequenced in a study of graft-versus-host responses after intestinal transplantation. The data were produced by immunoSEQ multiplex PCR, yet TCRdb's version contains in-frame clones alone and is incomplete. The data hold about 10,000 clones, with around nine tenths observed a single time. Here the sequenced sample was PBMCs, taken more than 230 days after intestinal transplant. These receptor sequences come from a human patient who received an intestinal transplant, so some T cells may come from the graft donor.

The gene calls are TRBV28 and TRBJ1-6, with TRBD1 matching over 10 bases. The CDR3 extends over 16 amino acids. J gave up 6 bases and V 3 bases, and 5 bases lay outside the gene matches. Per the germline V gene, CDR1 is MDHEN and CDR2 is SYDVKM. CDR3: CASSFPRDRGNSPLHF. CDR3 DNA: TGTGCCAGCAGTTTCCCTAGGGACAGGGGTAATTCACCCCTCCACTTT.

The chain recombines TRBV6-4 with TRBJ2-3, with D perhaps matching TRBD2 (6 bases). This CDR3 contains 14 residues. CDR1 MRHNA and CDR2 SNTAGT come from the germline V gene. The V gene lost 4 bases and the J gene lost 2 bases, with 10 bases spanning the gap. The CDR3 nucleotides read TGTGCCAGCAGTGTTAGCGGTGACACAGATACGCAGTATTTT. It specifies CASSVSGDTDTQYF.

This chain connects TRBV18 to TRBJ2-7; 8 bases agree with TRBD2. After removal of 3 bases from V and 0 bases from J, the junction contained 4 bases not matched to a gene. The CDR3 consists of 15 residues. CDR1 and CDR2 (germline): KGHSH, LQKENI. CDR3 in DNA: TGTGCCAGCTCACCGAGCGGGAGAAGCTCCTACGAGCAGTACTTC. Encoded protein: CASSPSGRSSYEQYF.

The V gene is TRBV29-1, the J gene TRBJ1-1; D gene uncertain. This CDR3 has 12 amino acids. Trimming took 6 bases from V and 1 from J, leaving 9 bases between them. Germline V gene data show CDR1 as SQVTM and CDR2 as ANQGSEA. The CDR3 sequence is CSVSYRNTEAFF. The CDR3 DNA is TGCAGCGTATCGTATAGGAACACTGAAGCTTTCTTT.

The chain couples TRBV27 to TRBJ1-5; 7 bases map to TRBD1. Germline assignment: CDR1 MNHEY and CDR2 SMNVEV (reference sequence). The CDR3 consists of 13 residues. The ends lost 3 bases at V and 4 bases at J; junction bases unmatched: 0. CDR3 sequence (DNA): TGTGCCAGCAGTTTGGGACAGAATCAGCCCCAGCATTTT. Amino acids: CASSLGQNQPQHF.

V and J are TRBV4-1 and TRBJ2-2, with 8 positions matching TRBD2. The CDR3 runs to 17 residues. The junction had 8 bases not matched to a gene; V was cut back by 3 bases and J by 2 bases. In germline, CDR1 is MGHRA, CDR2 YSYEKL. CDR3 bases: TGCGCCAGCAGCCAGGGCCCACTAGCGGAAAACACCGGGGAGCTGTTTTTT. Translation gives CASSQGPLAENTGELFF.

The chain is built from TRBV7-6 and TRBJ1-1; no clear D gene. Trimming took off 2 bases at V and 3 bases at J, with 25 bases between the two ends. Germline CDR1 SGHVS, CDR2 FNYEAQ. The CDR3 has 19 amino acids. CDR3 DNA: TGTGCCAGCAGCTTATATGCACCAATCCCTTGGAGGATGTACACTGAAGCTTTCTTT. Amino acid sequence: CASSLYAPIPWRMYTEAFF.

V and J are TRBV14 and TRBJ2-5; no firm D call. The V end was cut by 4 bases, the J end by 4 bases, with 10 bases between. The CDR3 is 13 residues long. CDR1 SGHDN and CDR2 FVKESK come from the germline V gene. The CDR3, as DNA: TGTGCCAGCAGCCCCCGAGTAGCAGAGACCCAGTACTTC. It translates to CASSPRVAETQYF. The full variable domain, rest sourced from reference TRBV14 and TRBJ2-5, is EAGVTQFPSHSVIEKGQTVTLRCDPISGHDNLYWYRRVMGKEIKFLLHFVKESKQDESGMPNNRFLAERTGGTYSTLKVQPAELEDSGVYFCASSPRVAETQYFGPGTRLLVL.

V gene TRBV5-1 combines with J gene TRBJ1-2; TRBD1 aligns across 7 bases. Germline trimming cut 1 base from V and 4 bases from J; bases unmatched to any gene: 4. CDR3 length: 14 amino acids. Germline lookup yields CDR1 SGHRS and CDR2 YFSETQ. The CDR3 reads CASSLITGAYGYTF. CDR3 sequence (DNA): TGCGCCAGCAGCTTGATTACAGGGGCCTATGGCTACACCTTC.